The 22 T cell receptor beta chains presented below share a single source sample, sequenced in a study of type 1 and type 2 diabetes patients. Genomic DNA was the PCR template. The TCR beta CDR3 region was amplified using 30 forward and 13 reverse primers. TCRdb reprocessed the multiplex PCR reads via MiXCR and lists one record per CDR3 protein. The sample consists of about 270,000 distinct CDR3 sequences, more than 45% of them appearing once. Sequencing input: peripheral blood mononuclear cells (PBMCs). Source of these receptors: a man younger than 30 with type 2 diabetes.

V gene TRBV7-9 combines with J gene TRBJ2-5; D not resolved. V shed 2 bases and J shed 1 base, with 11 bases lying between them. The CDR3 totals 15 residues. From germline, CDR1 is SEHNR and CDR2 FQNEAQ (reference sequence). The DNA for the CDR3 is TGTGCCAGCAGCTTAATGCTTGGACCCCAAGAGACCCAGTACTTC. Translation: CASSLMLGPQETQYF.

This chain joins TRBV6-6 and TRBJ2-2; D not resolved. Trimming pared 7 bases from V and 10 bases from J, leaving 16 bases between. CDR1 is MNHNY and CDR2 is SVGAGI in the germline V gene (reference sequence). CDR3 size: 13 residues. CDR3 DNA sequence: TGTGCCAGCACTCTAATAGAGGTTACGGAGCTGTTTTTT. Encoded protein: CASTLIEVTELFF.

This clonotype showed up many times. The J gene is TRBJ1-1, the V gene TRBV2; perhaps TRBD1 as D (6 bases). Trimming removed 6 bases from V and 7 bases from J, with 15 bases in between. This CDR3 spans 13 amino acids. Germline CDR1 is SNHLY and CDR2 is FYNNEI. The CDR3 here is CASSFTGSGEAFF. The CDR3 nucleotides are TGTGCCAGCAGCTTTACAGGGAGCGGTGAAGCTTTCTTT.

The table lists this clonotype with many counts. The chain has TRBV7-3 and TRBJ2-5, with 12 bases matching TRBD1. V lost 5 bases and J lost 5; bases outside the gene matches: 6. CDR1 is SGHTA and CDR2 is FQGTGA in the germline V gene. The CDR3 runs 15 residues. The CDR3 is CASSNTGTGGETQYF. The CDR3 coding sequence is TGTGCCAGCAGCAATACCGGGACAGGGGGCGAGACCCAGTACTTC.

This clonotype was counted only a few times. The chain links TRBV7-2 to TRBJ2-5; no definite D call. The CDR3 contains 15 residues. Trimming took 2 bases from V and 3 from J, leaving 13 bases between them. The V gene's germline CDR1 is SGHTA and CDR2 FQGNSA. Here the CDR3 reads CASSLTDGTKETQYF. The CDR3 DNA follows: TGTGCCAGCAGCTTAACTGACGGAACTAAAGAGACCCAGTACTTC.

The V and J genes are TRBV27 and TRBJ2-2; the D gene is possibly TRBD1 (6 bases). The CDR3 is 15 residues long. With 5 bases removed from V and 1 base from J, the gap between germline ends came to 11 bases. Per the germline V gene, CDR1 is MNHEY and CDR2 is SMNVEV (reference sequence). For the CDR3, the DNA is TGTGCCAGCAGTCATAGGACAGTGAACACCGGGGAGCTGTTTTTT. This encodes CASSHRTVNTGELFF.

The V and J genes are TRBV30 and TRBJ1-1, with 10 bases aligning to TRBD1. Germline trimming cut 3 bases from V and 11 bases from J; bases unmatched to any gene: 15. The CDR3 is made up of 15 amino acids. Germline loops: CDR1 GTSNPN, CDR2 SVGIG (reference sequence). Here the CDR3 DNA reads TGTGCCTGGAGCGCCACCGGGACAGGGGTGGGACCGGCTTTCTTT. Translated: CAWSATGTGVGPAFF.

This clonotype appeared many times. The V and J genes are TRBV2 and TRBJ2-5, with TRBD1 matching over 7 bases. Germline V CDR1 and CDR2: SNHLY, FYNNEI. This CDR3 comprises 15 residues. V gave up 6 bases and J gave up 4 bases; unmatched junction bases: 11. CDR3 protein: CASRRQGALGETQYF. The DNA of the CDR3 is TGTGCCAGCAGGCGACAGGGAGCCCTAGGAGAGACCCAGTACTTC.

This CDR3 reads CSVYSSSYEQYF. CDR3 in DNA: TGCAGCGTTTATTCGAGCTCCTACGAGCAGTACTTC. This chain connects TRBV29-1 to TRBJ2-7; D unclear. There are 12 residues in the CDR3. Germline values: CDR1 SQVTM, CDR2 ANQGSEA. V lost 5 bases and J 0 bases, leaving 8 bases between the germline ends.

This clonotype was detected ten times or more. The rearrangement joins TRBV2 to TRBJ2-5; D is undetermined. The CDR3 covers 13 residues. Germline V gives CDR1 SNHLY, CDR2 FYNNEI. The V end lost 6 bases, the J end lost 5 bases, and 13 bases lay between the germline ends. CDR3 nucleotide sequence: TGTGCCAGCAGCGCTGTCCGGATGGAGACCCAGTACTTC. It translates to CASSAVRMETQYF. Using reference TRBV2 and TRBJ2-5 for the parts outside the CDR3, the full variable domain is EPEVTQTPSHQVTQMGQEVILRCVPISNHLYFYWYRQILGQKVEFLVSFYNNEISEKSEIFDDQFSVERPDGSNFTLKIRSTKLEDSAMYFCASSAVRMETQYFGPGTRLLVL.

This clonotype turned up a few times. V is TRBV7-4 and J is TRBJ1-4, with D hard to call. V dropped 5 bases and J dropped 3 bases, with 1 base sitting between them. The CDR3 covers 11 residues. CDR1 SGHVT and CDR2 SQSDAQ come from the germline V gene. Here the CDR3 reads CASSPNEKLFF. CDR3 bases: TGTGCCAGCAGCCCTAATGAAAAACTGTTTTTT. The full variable domain, completed using reference TRBV7-4 and TRBJ1-4, is GAGVSQSPRYKVAKRGRDVALRCDSISGHVTLYWYRQTLGQGSEVLTYSQSDAQRDKSGRPSGRFSAERPERSVSTLKIQRTEQGDSAVYLCASSPNEKLFFGSGTQLSVL.

The chain couples TRBV7-2 to TRBJ2-2, with TRBD1 matching over 7 bases. V shed 5 bases, J shed 5 bases, and the junction held 5 bases outside the gene matches. Germline values: CDR1 SGHTA, CDR2 FQGNSA. The CDR3 runs to 14 residues. CDR3 nucleotide sequence: TGTGCCAGCAGCACCGGGACAGATACCGGGGAGCTGTTTTTT. Protein sequence: CASSTGTDTGELFF.

The V gene is TRBV7-6, the J gene TRBJ2-7; D is unclear. The CDR3 runs 13 residues. V was clipped by 5 bases and J by 1 base, with 9 bases between them. Per germline, CDR1 SGHVS and CDR2 FNYEAQ. The CDR3 bases are TGTGCCAGCAGCAATGGGAATTCCTACGAGCAGTACTTC. It encodes CASSNGNSYEQYF.

This clonotype has a single count. This chain connects TRBV30 to TRBJ2-1; TRBD1 might be the D (8 bases). V was pared by 3 bases and J by 2 bases, with 26 bases between. This CDR3 contains 19 residues. From germline, CDR1 is GTSNPN and CDR2 SVGIG (reference sequence). The CDR3 nucleotides are TGTGCCTGGAGGACGGGCAGGGGGCTACGGAGCGGGGCCTACAATGAGCAGTTCTTC. It encodes CAWRTGRGLRSGAYNEQFF.

This rearrangement joins TRBV10-3 to TRBJ2-3, with D possibly matching TRBD1 (8 bases). Trimming stripped 6 bases from V and 6 bases from J, with 16 bases between. This CDR3 has 14 amino acids. Germline-derived CDR1 and CDR2 are ENHRY and SYGVKD. The DNA of the CDR3 is TGTGCCATCAGGGAAGACAGGGGAGGGGATACGCAGTATTTT. This codes for CAIREDRGGDTQYF.

The table lists this clonotype with a few counts. This rearrangement joins TRBV7-2 to TRBJ2-5, with TRBD2 matching 7 bases. J was trimmed by 3 bases and V by 5 bases; bases with no gene match: 6. In germline, CDR1 is SGHTA, CDR2 FQGNSA. The CDR3 is 14 residues long. In DNA, the CDR3 is TGTGCCAGCAGCCTTCTGGCGGGGGAAGAGACCCAGTACTTC. Its protein product is CASSLLAGEETQYF.

This clonotype was detected only once. Germline and junction disagree at one end, which may indicate a read error. The rearrangement links TRBV7-2 to TRBJ1-5; 9 bases line up with TRBD1. CDR1 and CDR2 (germline): SGHTA, FQGNSA. The CDR3 runs 15 residues. The CDR3 region is CASSQVQGANQPQHF. The CDR3 DNA is TGCGCCAGCAGCCAAGTACAGGGGGCCAATCAGCCCCAGCATTTT. The full variable domain, rest sourced from reference TRBV7-2 and TRBJ1-5, is GAGVSQSPSNKVTEKGKDVELRCDPISGHTALYWYRQSLGQGLEFLIYFQGNSAPDKSGLPSDRFSAERTGGSVSTLTIQRTQQEDSAVYLCASSQVQGANQPQHFGDGTRLSIL.

The count of this clonotype is one. One end of the junction is discordant with germline, which a read error may explain. The genes are TRBV4-2 and TRBJ1-2; no clear D. Germline CDR1 is LGHNA and CDR2 is YNFKEQ. There are 13 residues in the CDR3. The CDR3 here is CASSRDVSFGHTF. The DNA for the CDR3 is TGTGCCAGCAGCCGAGACGTAAGTTTTGGCCACACCTTC.

This clonotype was seen more than once but under ten times. This sequence joins TRBV20-1 and TRBJ2-2; D tentatively reads TRBD1 or TRBD2 (5 bases each). V was cut by 6 bases and J by 4 bases, with 12 bases left in between. Germline lookup yields CDR1 DFQATT and CDR2 SNEGSKA (reference sequence). The CDR3 totals 13 residues. The CDR3 is CSAMGVGTGELFF. CDR3 DNA: TGCAGTGCGATGGGGGTAGGCACCGGGGAGCTGTTTTTT.

This clonotype was detected a few times. CDR3: CASRLGTGSTEAFF. CDR3 DNA sequence: TGTGCCAGCAGACTAGGGACAGGGAGCACTGAAGCTTTCTTT. This chain uses TRBV14 with TRBJ1-1; 9 bases agree with TRBD1. Germline CDR1 is SGHDN and CDR2 is FVKESK. J gave up 4 bases and V 6 bases, and 6 bases lay outside the gene matches. This CDR3 has 14 residues.

This clonotype has more than one count but fewer than ten. This chain uses TRBV20-1 with TRBJ2-1; 9 bases are shared with TRBD2. The CDR3 consists of 14 residues. The germline V gene has CDR1 DFQATT and CDR2 SNEGSKA (reference sequence). V gave up 8 bases and J gave up 8 bases; unmatched junction bases: 13. CDR3 in DNA: TGCAGTCCCTTAGCGGGAGTATCTTACCATGAGCAGTTCTTC. Translation gives CSPLAGVSYHEQFF.

This clonotype was detected a few times. As DNA, the CDR3 is TGTGCCAGCAGCTGGGAACCTGGGGGTTTGAACACTGAAGCTTTCTTT. The encoded protein is CASSWEPGGLNTEAFF. The J gene is TRBJ1-1, the V gene TRBV14, with a weak D call TRBD1 (5 bases). V shed 5 bases and J shed 0 bases, with 16 bases lying between them. The germline V gene encodes CDR1 SGHDN and CDR2 FVKESK. The CDR3 consists of 16 residues. The variable domain in full, with the rest retrieved from reference TRBV14 and TRBJ1-1, is EAGVTQFPSHSVIEKGQTVTLRCDPISGHDNLYWYRRVMGKEIKFLLHFVKESKQDESGMPNNRFLAERTGGTYSTLKVQPAELEDSGVYFCASSWEPGGLNTEAFFGQGTRLTVV.